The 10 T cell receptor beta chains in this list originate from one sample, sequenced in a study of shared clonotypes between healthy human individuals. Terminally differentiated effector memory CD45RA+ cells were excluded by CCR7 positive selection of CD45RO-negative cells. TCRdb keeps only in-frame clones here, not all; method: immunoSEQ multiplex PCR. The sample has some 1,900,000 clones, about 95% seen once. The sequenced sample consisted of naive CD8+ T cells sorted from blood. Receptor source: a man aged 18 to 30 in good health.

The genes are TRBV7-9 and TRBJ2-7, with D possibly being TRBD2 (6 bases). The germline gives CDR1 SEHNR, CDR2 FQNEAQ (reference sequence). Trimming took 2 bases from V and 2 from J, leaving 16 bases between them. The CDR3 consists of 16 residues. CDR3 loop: CASSLYNGGFAYEQYF. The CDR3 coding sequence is TGTGCCAGCAGCTTATATAACGGGGGTTTTGCCTACGAGCAGTACTTC.

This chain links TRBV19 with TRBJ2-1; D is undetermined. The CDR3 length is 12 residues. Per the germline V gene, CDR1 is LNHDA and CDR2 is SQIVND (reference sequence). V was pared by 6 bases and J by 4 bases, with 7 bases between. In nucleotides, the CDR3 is TGTGCCAGTAGCGGGTTATACAATGAGCAGTTCTTC. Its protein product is CASSGLYNEQFF.

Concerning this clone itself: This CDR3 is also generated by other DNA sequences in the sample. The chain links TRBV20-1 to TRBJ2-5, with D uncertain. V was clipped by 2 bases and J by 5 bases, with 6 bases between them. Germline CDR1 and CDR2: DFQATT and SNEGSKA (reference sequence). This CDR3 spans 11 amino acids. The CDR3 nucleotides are TGCAGTGCTAGATCGGTGGAGACCCAGTACTTC. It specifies CSARSVETQYF.

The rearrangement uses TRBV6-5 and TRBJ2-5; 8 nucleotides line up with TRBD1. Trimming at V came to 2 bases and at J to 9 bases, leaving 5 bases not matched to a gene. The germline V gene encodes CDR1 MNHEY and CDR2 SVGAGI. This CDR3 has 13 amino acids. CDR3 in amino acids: CASSYRQGWPQYF. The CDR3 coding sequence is TGTGCCAGCAGTTACCGACAGGGGTGGCCCCAGTACTTC.

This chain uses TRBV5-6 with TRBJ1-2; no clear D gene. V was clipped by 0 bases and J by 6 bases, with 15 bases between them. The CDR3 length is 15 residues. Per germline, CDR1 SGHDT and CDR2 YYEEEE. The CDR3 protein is CASSLAGPAEHGYTF. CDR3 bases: TGTGCCAGCAGCTTGGCCGGGCCAGCGGAACATGGCTACACCTTC.

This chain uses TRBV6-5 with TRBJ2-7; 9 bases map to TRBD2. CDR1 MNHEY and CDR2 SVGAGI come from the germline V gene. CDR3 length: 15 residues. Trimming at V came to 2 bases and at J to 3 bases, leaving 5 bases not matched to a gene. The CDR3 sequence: CASSYGLAGIYEQYF. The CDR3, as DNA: TGTGCCAGCAGTTACGGCCTAGCGGGAATCTACGAGCAGTACTTC.

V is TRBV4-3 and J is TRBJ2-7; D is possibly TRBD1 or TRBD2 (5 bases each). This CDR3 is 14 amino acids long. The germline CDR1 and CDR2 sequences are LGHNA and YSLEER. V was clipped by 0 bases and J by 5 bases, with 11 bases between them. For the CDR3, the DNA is TGCGCCAGCAGCCAAGACAGGGAGCTGAACGAGCAGTACTTC. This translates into CASSQDRELNEQYF.

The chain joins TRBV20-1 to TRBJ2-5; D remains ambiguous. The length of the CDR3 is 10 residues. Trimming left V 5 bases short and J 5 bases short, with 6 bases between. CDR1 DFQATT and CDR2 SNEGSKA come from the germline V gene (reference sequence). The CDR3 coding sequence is TGCAGTGCTTTCGGGGAGACCCAGTACTTC. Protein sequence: CSAFGETQYF.

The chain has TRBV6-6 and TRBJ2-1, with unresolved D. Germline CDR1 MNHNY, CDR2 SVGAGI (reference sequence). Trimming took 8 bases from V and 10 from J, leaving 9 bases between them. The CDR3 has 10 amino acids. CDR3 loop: CASGPREQFF. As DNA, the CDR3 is TGTGCCAGCGGCCCGCGCGAGCAGTTCTTC.

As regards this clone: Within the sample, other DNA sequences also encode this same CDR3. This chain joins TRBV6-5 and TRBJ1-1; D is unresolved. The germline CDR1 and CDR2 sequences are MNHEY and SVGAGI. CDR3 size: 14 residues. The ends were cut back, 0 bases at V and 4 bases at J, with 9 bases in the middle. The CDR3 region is CASSYSGLGTEAFF. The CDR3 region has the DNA TGTGCCAGCAGTTACTCCGGATTGGGCACTGAAGCTTTCTTT.